These T cell receptor beta chains were read from a single sample in a study of T cell responses to AZD1222 COVID-19 vaccine. Data came from immunoSEQ multiplex PCR; TCRdb stores just in-frame clones and leaves some out. The sample consists of tens of thousands of clones, around 85% of them appearing once. This sample comprised peripheral blood, obtained 28 days after the second AZD1222 dose. The receptors derive from an adult who received the AZD1222 COVID-19 vaccine. Each CDR3 is given with its conserved first and last residue. Fields, in order: CDR3 length, V gene, D gene, CDR3 protein. A D gene is named only where the DNA matches it firmly.

length: 16
V: TRBV11-2
D: TRBD1
CDR3: CASSLGDRVSAYGYTF

length: 15
V: TRBV30
D: .
CDR3: CAWSVMRDPNYGYTF

length: 16
V: TRBV25-1
D: .
CDR3: CASSEYLGRSTDTQYF

length: 13
V: TRBV5-1
D: .
CDR3: CAAKDGPQETQYF

length: 14
V: TRBV13
D: .
CDR3: CASSLVGRYNEQFF

length: 15
V: TRBV5-1
D: .
CDR3: CASSLSNSHTGELFF

length: 16
V: TRBV5-4
D: .
CDR3: CASSFVKAVGTGELFF

length: 13
V: TRBV10-3
D: .
CDR3: CAISEQPGNTIYF

length: 14
V: TRBV28
D: TRBD1
CDR3: CASRIPGQPYEQYF

length: 15
V: TRBV5-6
D: .
CDR3: CASSLDTTSGNTIYF

length: 15
V: TRBV15
D: .
CDR3: CATSRDGRTNYGYTF

length: 15
V: TRBV5-1
D: .
CDR3: CASSLDGGADYGYTF

length: 12
V: TRBV7-8
D: .
CDR3: CASNVLFGELFF

length: 16
V: TRBV5-6
D: .
CDR3: CASSFRQILTNEKLFF

length: 18
V: TRBV18
D: TRBD2
CDR3: CASSPKIGSGGLQETQYF

length: 16
V: TRBV28
D: .
CDR3: CASSVSSPGGSGELFF

length: 13
V: TRBV7-2
D: TRBD1
CDR3: CASSLDRESPLHF

length: 12
V: TRBV10-3
D: .
CDR3: CAIRGADRIQYF

length: 15
V: TRBV7-2
D: TRBD1
CDR3: CASSQRGQGNTEAFF

length: 16
V: TRBV4-3
D: .
CDR3: CASSQDKQGLDSPLHF

length: 12
V: TRBV7-2
D: TRBD1
CDR3: CASSSPRGEQYF

length: 15
V: TRBV12-5
D: .
CDR3: CASGLSSGAGYGYTF

length: 17
V: TRBV11-2
D: .
CDR3: CASSSRWSRAQPYEQYF

length: 14
V: TRBV5-4
D: TRBD1
CDR3: CASSPRQGGYEQYF

length: 14
V: TRBV5-1
D: .
CDR3: CASSLSSDRETQYF

length: 15
V: TRBV9
D: .
CDR3: CASSVQEGRGTEAFF

length: 17
V: TRBV18
D: TRBD1
CDR3: CASSVNQGEVGNQPQHF

length: 14
V: TRBV5-5
D: .
CDR3: CASSSGAGTGELFF

length: 12
V: TRBV9
D: .
CDR3: CASSVGADTQYF

length: 14
V: TRBV27
D: .
CDR3: CASSFLGPGNTIYF

length: 15
V: TRBV9
D: TRBD2
CDR3: CASSESGAQYNEQFF

length: 15
V: TRBV7-2
D: .
CDR3: CASNKGGTAVYGYTF

length: 15
V: TRBV3-1/TRBV3-2
D: .
CDR3: CASSQRRWANYGYTF

length: 16
V: TRBV4-3
D: .
CDR3: CASSQRGGSDNSPLHF

length: 16
V: TRBV28
D: .
CDR3: CASSSAVGGWDSPLHF

length: 13
V: TRBV6-5
D: .
CDR3: CASSYNRNYGYTF

length: 14
V: TRBV28
D: TRBD1
CDR3: CASSPGQGYEKLFF

length: 17
V: TRBV9
D: TRBD1
CDR3: CASSVASTGVNTDTQYF

length: 15
V: TRBV7-2
D: .
CDR3: CASSLLGQLNEKLFF